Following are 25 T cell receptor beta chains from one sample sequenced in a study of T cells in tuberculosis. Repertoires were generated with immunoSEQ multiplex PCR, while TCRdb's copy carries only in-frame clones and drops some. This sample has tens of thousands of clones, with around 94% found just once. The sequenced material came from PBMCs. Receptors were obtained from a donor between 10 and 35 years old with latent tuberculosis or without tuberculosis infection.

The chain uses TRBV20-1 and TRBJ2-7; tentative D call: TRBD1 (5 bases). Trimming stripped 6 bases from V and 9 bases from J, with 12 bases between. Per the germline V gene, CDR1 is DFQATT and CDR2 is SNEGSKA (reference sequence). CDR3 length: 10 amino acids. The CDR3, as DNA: TGCAGTGCCCTCTTTGGGGCGCAGTACTTC. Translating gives CSALFGAQYF.

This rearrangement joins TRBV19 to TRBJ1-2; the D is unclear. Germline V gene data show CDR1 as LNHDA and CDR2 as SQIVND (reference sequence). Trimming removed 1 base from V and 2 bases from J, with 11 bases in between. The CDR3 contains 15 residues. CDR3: CASSIGTVLNYGYTF. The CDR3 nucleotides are TGTGCCAGTAGTATAGGAACAGTTTTGAACTATGGCTACACCTTC. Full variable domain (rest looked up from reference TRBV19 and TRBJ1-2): DGGITQSPKYLFRKEGQNVTLSCEQNLNHDAMYWYRQDPGQGLRLIYYSQIVNDFQKGDIAEGYSVSREKKESFPLTVTSAQKNPTAFYLCASSIGTVLNYGYTFGSGTRLTVV.

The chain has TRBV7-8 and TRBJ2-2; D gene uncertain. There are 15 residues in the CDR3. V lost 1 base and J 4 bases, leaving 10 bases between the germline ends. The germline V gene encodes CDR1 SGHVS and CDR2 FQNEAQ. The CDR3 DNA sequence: TGTGCCAGCAGCTTAGATTGGCTTACCACCGGGGAGCTGTTTTTT. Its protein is CASSLDWLTTGELFF. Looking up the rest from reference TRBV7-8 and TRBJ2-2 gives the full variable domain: GAGVSQSPRYKVAKRGQDVALRCDPISGHVSLFWYQQALGQGPEFLTYFQNEAQLDKSGLPSDRFFAERPEGSVSTLKIQRTQQEDSAVYLCASSLDWLTTGELFFGEGSRLTVL.

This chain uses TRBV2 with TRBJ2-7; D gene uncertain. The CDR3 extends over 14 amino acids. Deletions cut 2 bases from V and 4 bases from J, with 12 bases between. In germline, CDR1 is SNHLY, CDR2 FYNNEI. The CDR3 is CASSEWWAPYEQYF. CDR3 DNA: TGTGCCAGCAGTGAATGGTGGGCACCTTACGAGCAGTACTTC.

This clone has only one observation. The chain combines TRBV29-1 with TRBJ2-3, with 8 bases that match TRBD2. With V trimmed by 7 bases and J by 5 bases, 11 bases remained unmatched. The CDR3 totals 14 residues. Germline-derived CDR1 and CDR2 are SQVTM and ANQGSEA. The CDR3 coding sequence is TGCAGCGGGTCAATGCGGCTAGCGGGAGATACGCAGTATTTT. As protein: CSGSMRLAGDTQYF.

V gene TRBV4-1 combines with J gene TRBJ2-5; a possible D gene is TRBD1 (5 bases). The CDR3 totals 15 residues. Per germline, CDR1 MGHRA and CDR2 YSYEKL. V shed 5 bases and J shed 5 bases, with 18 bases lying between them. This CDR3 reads CASSSQDRPGETQYF. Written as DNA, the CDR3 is TGCGCCAGCAGCTCCCAAGACAGACCTGGCGAGACCCAGTACTTC.

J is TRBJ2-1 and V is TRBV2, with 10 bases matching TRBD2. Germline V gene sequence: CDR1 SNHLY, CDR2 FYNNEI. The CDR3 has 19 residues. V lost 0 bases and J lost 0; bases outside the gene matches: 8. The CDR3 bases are TGTGCCAGCAGTGAAGCGGAGGCTAGCGGGAGCTTCTCCTACAATGAGCAGTTCTTC. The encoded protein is CASSEAEASGSFSYNEQFF.

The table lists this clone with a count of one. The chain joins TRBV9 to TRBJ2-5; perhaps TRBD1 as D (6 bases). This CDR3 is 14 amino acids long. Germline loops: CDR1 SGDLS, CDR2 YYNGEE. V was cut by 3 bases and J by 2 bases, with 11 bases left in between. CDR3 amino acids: CASSATTGQETQYF. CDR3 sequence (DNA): TGTGCCAGCAGCGCCACGACAGGTCAAGAGACCCAGTACTTC.

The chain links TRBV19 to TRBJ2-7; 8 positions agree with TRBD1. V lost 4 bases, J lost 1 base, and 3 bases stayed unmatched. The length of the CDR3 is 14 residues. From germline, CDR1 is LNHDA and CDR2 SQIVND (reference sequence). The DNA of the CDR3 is TGTGCCAGTAGTACCGGGACAGGATCCTACGAGCAGTACTTC. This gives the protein CASSTGTGSYEQYF.

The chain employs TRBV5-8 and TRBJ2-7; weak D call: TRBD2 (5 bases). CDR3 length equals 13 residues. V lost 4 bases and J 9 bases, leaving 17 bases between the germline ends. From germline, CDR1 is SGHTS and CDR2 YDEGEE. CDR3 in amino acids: CASSGSRHGGQYF. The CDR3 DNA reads TGTGCCAGCAGCGGGAGCCGACACGGTGGGCAGTACTTC.

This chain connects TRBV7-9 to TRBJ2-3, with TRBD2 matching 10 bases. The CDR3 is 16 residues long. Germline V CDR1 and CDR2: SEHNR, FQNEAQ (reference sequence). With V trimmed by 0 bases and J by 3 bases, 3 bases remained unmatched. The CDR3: CASSLAASGSTDTQYF. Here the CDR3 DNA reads TGTGCCAGCAGCTTAGCGGCTAGCGGGAGTACAGATACGCAGTATTTT.

The CDR3 nucleotides read TGTGCCAGCGGGACAGGGTACTACGAGCAGTACTTC. It translates to CASGTGYYEQYF. The rearrangement uses TRBV7-9 and TRBJ2-7; 9 bases map to TRBD1. Germline V lookup: CDR1 SEHNR, CDR2 FQNEAQ (reference sequence). The CDR3 spans 12 residues. Trimming took 8 bases from V and 3 from J; bases not matched to a gene: 2.

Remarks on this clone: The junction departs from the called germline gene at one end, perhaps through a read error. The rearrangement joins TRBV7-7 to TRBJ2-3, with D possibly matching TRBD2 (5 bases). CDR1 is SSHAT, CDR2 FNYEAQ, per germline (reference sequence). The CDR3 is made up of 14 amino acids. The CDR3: CASSLAPGTDTQYF. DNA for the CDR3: TGTGCTAGCAGCTTAGCGCCAGGCACAGATACGCAGTATTTT.

In nucleotides, the CDR3 is TGCGCCAGCAGTGAAGCGGACAGGGGCTTCCACGAGCAGTACTTC. This sequence encodes CASSEADRGFHEQYF. V gene TRBV10-2 combines with J gene TRBJ2-7; 9 bases match TRBD1. This CDR3 is built from 15 residues. Germline CDR1 reads WSHSY; CDR2 reads SAAADI. The trim removed 3 bases at V and 5 bases at J, leaving 8 bases unmatched.

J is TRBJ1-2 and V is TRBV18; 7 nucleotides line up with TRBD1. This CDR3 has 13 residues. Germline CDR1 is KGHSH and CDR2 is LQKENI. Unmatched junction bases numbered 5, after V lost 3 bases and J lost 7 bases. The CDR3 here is CASSPDRDPGYTF. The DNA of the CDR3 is TGTGCCAGCTCACCCGACAGGGATCCTGGCTACACCTTC.

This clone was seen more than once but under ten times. The CDR3 region is CASSHRGREDNEQFF. The CDR3 nucleotides are TGCGCCAGCAGCCACCGGGGGAGGGAGGACAATGAGCAGTTCTTC. The chain uses TRBV23-1 and TRBJ2-1; 7 positions match TRBD2. TRBV23-1 is an ORF, and what it does is uncertain. V lost 6 bases, J lost 5 bases, and 10 bases stayed unmatched. CDR3 length: 15 amino acids.

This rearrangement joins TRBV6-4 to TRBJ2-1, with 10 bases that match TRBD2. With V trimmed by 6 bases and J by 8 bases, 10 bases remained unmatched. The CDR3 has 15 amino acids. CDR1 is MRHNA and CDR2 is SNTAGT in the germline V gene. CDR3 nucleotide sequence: TGTGCCAGCAGCCCTCTAGCGGGAGAGGGGTATGAGCAGTTCTTC. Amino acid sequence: CASSPLAGEGYEQFF.

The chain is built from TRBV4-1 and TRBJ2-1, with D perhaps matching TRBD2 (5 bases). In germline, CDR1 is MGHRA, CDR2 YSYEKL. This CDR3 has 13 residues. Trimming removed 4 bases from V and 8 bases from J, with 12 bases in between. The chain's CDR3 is CASSLRLRDEQFF. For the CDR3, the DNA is TGCGCCAGCAGCCTTCGTTTGCGGGATGAGCAGTTCTTC.

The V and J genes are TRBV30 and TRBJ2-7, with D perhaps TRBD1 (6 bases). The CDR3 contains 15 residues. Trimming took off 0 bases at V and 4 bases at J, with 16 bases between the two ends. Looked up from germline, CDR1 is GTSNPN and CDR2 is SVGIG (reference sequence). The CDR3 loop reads CAWSVLQGGGYEQYF. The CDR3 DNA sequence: TGTGCCTGGAGTGTTTTACAGGGTGGGGGTTACGAGCAGTACTTC.

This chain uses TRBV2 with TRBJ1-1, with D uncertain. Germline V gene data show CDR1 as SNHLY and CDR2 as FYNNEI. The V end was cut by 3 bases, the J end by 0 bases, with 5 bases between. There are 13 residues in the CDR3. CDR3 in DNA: TGTGCCAGCAGTGAGGCTCTGAACACTGAAGCTTTCTTT. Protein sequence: CASSEALNTEAFF.

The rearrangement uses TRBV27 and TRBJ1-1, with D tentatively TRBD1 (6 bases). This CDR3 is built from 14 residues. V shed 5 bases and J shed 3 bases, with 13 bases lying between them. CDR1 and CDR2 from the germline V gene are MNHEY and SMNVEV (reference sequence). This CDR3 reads CASSERDTDTEAFF. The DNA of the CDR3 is TGTGCCAGCAGTGAACGGGACACGGACACTGAAGCTTTCTTT.

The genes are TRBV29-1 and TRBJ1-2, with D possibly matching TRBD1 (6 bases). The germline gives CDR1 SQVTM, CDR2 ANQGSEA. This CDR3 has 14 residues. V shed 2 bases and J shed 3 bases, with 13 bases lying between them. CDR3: CSVELGGRHYGYTF. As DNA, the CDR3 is TGCAGCGTTGAATTGGGGGGGCGCCACTATGGCTACACCTTC.

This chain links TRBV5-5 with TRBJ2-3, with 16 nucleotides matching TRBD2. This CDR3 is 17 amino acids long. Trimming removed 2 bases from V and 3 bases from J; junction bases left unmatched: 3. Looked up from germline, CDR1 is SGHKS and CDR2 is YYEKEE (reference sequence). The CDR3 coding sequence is TGTGCCAGCAGCTTTGGGACTAGCGGGAGGGGAACAGATACGCAGTATTTT. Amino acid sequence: CASSFGTSGRGTDTQYF.

CDR3 sequence: CSVVLPGKDYGYTF. CDR3 sequence (DNA): TGCAGCGTTGTGCTTCCAGGGAAAGACTATGGCTACACCTTC. The rearrangement links TRBV29-1 to TRBJ1-2; tentatively, D is TRBD1 (5 bases). V was trimmed by 4 bases and J by 3 bases, leaving 15 bases between them. Germline-derived CDR1 and CDR2 are SQVTM and ANQGSEA. This CDR3 is 14 amino acids long.

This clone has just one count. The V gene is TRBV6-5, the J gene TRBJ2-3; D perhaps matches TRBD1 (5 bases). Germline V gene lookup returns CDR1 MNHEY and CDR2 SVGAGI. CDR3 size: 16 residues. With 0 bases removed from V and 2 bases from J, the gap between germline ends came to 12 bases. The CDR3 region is CASSYSRSGYTDTQYF. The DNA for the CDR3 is TGTGCCAGCAGTTACTCGCGGTCAGGGTACACAGATACGCAGTATTTT.